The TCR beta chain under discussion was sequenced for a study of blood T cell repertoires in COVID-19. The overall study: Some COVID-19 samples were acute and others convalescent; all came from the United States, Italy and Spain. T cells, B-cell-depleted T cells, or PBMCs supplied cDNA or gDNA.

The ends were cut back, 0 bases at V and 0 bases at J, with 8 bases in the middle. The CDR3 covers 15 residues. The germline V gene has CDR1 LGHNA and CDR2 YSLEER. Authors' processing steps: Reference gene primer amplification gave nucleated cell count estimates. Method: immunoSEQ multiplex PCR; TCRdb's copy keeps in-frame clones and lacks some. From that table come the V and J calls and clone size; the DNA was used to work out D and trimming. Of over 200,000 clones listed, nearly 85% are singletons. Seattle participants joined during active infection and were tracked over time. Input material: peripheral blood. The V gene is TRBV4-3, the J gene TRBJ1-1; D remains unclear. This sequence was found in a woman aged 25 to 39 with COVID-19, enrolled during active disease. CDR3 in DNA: TGCGCCAGCAGCCAAGATTCGTCGGTGAACACTGAAGCTTTCTTT. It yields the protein CASSQDSSVNTEAFF.